These 27 T cell receptor beta chains came from one sample sequenced in a study of shared clonotypes between healthy human individuals. Data came from immunoSEQ multiplex PCR; TCRdb stores just in-frame clones and leaves some out. Altogether 2 million to 2.5 million clones are present, approximately 94% being singletons, with the ten largest covering around 0.13%. Sequenced input: naive CD4+ T cells sorted from blood. As for subset: CD45RA+ positively selected. These receptors were obtained from a man aged 18 to 29 in good health.

In this sample, this clone turned up once. V and J are TRBV19 and TRBJ2-5; TRBD1 is a possible D gene (6 bases). Germline loops: CDR1 LNHDA, CDR2 SQIVND (reference sequence). V was cut by 10 bases and J by 5 bases, with 20 bases left in between. This CDR3 comprises 14 residues. The CDR3 here is CATAGGGAGETQYF. CDR3 nucleotides: TGTGCCACCGCTGGTGGGGGCGCTGGGGAGACCCAGTACTTC.

The chain combines TRBV6-6 with TRBJ1-1; TRBD1 is a possible D gene (6 bases). Trimming shortened V by 5 bases and J by 3 bases, and 16 bases separated the two germline ends. CDR1 is MNHNY and CDR2 is SVGAGI in the germline V gene (reference sequence). The CDR3 has 15 residues. The DNA of the CDR3 is TGTGCCAGCAGTGGGCAGGGGCCGAGAGACACTGAAGCTTTCTTT. Translation gives CASSGQGPRDTEAFF.

V is TRBV5-5 and J is TRBJ2-3, with D perhaps being TRBD1 or TRBD2 (5 bases each). CDR3 length: 14 residues. Between the trimmed V and J ends, which lost 7 bases and 6 bases, there was a span of 18 bases. CDR1 is SGHKS and CDR2 is YYEKEE in the germline V gene (reference sequence). The CDR3 DNA is TGTGCCAGCGGCCTCCTTACTGGGGGTGATACGCAGTATTTT. Translating it yields CASGLLTGGDTQYF. Full variable domain (rest looked up from reference TRBV5-5 and TRBJ2-3): DAGVTQSPTHLIKTRGQQVTLRCSPISGHKSVSWYQQVLGQGPQFIFQYYEKEERGRGNFPDRFSARQFPNYSSELNVNALLLGDSALYLCASGLLTGGDTQYFGPGTRLTVL.

The chain combines TRBV29-1 with TRBJ2-4, with 8 bases fitting TRBD1. Trimming cost V 4 bases and J 6 bases; bases outside gene matches: 8. The germline V gene has CDR1 SQVTM and CDR2 ANQGSEA. This CDR3 comprises 14 residues. CDR3: CSVVGDRTVNIQYF. CDR3 bases: TGCAGCGTTGTGGGGGACAGGACTGTAAACATTCAGTACTTC.

The V call is TRBV28, the J call TRBJ1-2, with a tentative D call TRBD1 (6 bases). V lost 5 bases to trimming and J lost 10 bases, with 14 bases between them. Germline lookup yields CDR1 MDHEN and CDR2 SYDVKM. The CDR3 is 12 amino acids. The DNA for the CDR3 is TGTGCCAGCAGTGAGATAAACAGGGTCTACACCTTC. This gives the protein CASSEINRVYTF.

The chain uses TRBV18 and TRBJ1-1; 7 bases line up with TRBD1. V lost 1 base, J lost 8 bases, and 4 bases stayed unmatched. This CDR3 comprises 13 residues. The germline CDR1 and CDR2 sequences are KGHSH and LQKENI. CDR3 DNA: TGTGCCAGCTCACCACTGCCGACAGGGGAAGCTTTCTTT. Its translation: CASSPLPTGEAFF.

The genes are TRBV27 and TRBJ1-4; no definite D call. CDR1 and CDR2 (germline): MNHEY, SMNVEV (reference sequence). The CDR3 loop spans 13 amino acids. Trimming took off 5 bases at V and 4 bases at J, with 8 bases between the two ends. The CDR3 nucleotides are TGTGCCAGCAGTGGAGGGTTTAATGAAAAACTGTTTTTT. Amino acids: CASSGGFNEKLFF.

Of note for this clone: Other DNA sequences in this specimen translate into the identical CDR3. The V and J genes are TRBV2 and TRBJ2-3; no reliable D call. Trimming pared 6 bases from V and 2 bases from J, leaving 6 bases between. The CDR3 runs 12 residues. Germline values: CDR1 SNHLY, CDR2 FYNNEI. Written as DNA, the CDR3 is TGTGCCAGCAGGCAAGACACAGATACGCAGTATTTT. This gives the protein CASRQDTDTQYF.

The J gene is TRBJ2-7, the V gene TRBV7-2, with D perhaps TRBD1 or TRBD2 (5 bases each). CDR1 and CDR2 (germline): SGHTA, FQGNSA. The CDR3 length is 15 residues. V lost 6 bases and J lost 2, with 17 bases in between. The CDR3 spells CASRLGVGQTYEQYF. CDR3 in DNA: TGTGCCAGCAGACTAGGGGTCGGGCAGACCTACGAGCAGTACTTC.

J is TRBJ2-1 and V is TRBV5-1; D is uncertain. Deletions cut 4 bases from V and 0 bases from J, with 14 bases between. The CDR3 length is 16 residues. Germline CDR1 SGHRS, CDR2 YFSETQ. CDR3 residues: CASSTRTSSSYNEQFF. The CDR3 nucleotides are TGCGCCAGCAGCACGCGGACCTCTAGCTCCTACAATGAGCAGTTCTTC.

This clone has only one observation. The V gene is TRBV11-3, the J gene TRBJ2-2; maybe TRBD2 (5 bases). V lost 1 base to trimming and J lost 0 bases, with 12 bases between them. The length of the CDR3 is 17 residues. Germline lookup yields CDR1 SGHNT and CDR2 YENEEA. CDR3 amino acids: CASSLASTRANTGELFF. The CDR3 nucleotides are TGTGCCAGCAGCTTAGCTTCCACTAGAGCGAACACCGGGGAGCTGTTTTTT.

This rearrangement joins TRBV15 to TRBJ1-2, with D unclear. The CDR3 has 16 amino acids. V was clipped by 0 bases and J by 5 bases, with 16 bases between them. The germline CDR1 and CDR2 sequences are LNHNV and YYDKDF (reference sequence). The CDR3 bases are TGTGCCACCAGCAGAGATCGTGTCAGCGGGCTTTATGGCTACACCTTC. This codes for CATSRDRVSGLYGYTF.

The chain has TRBV10-3 and TRBJ2-7; TRBD2 matches at 14 bases. The V and J ends lost 10 bases and 7 bases, in that order; junction bases with no gene match: 9. The CDR3 spans 14 residues. Germline CDR1 is ENHRY and CDR2 is SYGVKD. This CDR3 is CATGGTSGRGEQYF. CDR3 in DNA: TGTGCCACCGGCGGGACTAGCGGGAGAGGGGAGCAGTACTTC.

The chain recombines TRBV5-1 with TRBJ2-1; 8 bases align to TRBD2. CDR1 is SGHRS and CDR2 is YFSETQ in the germline V gene. V gave up 3 bases and J gave up 7 bases; unmatched junction bases: 9. The CDR3 length is 15 residues. The CDR3 sequence is CASSSREGAFNEQFF. The CDR3 DNA is TGCGCCAGCAGCTCTCGGGAGGGCGCGTTTAATGAGCAGTTCTTC.

The V gene is TRBV28, the J gene TRBJ2-3; D is undetermined. Trimming removed 3 bases at V and 2 bases at J, with 12 bases between. The germline CDR1 and CDR2 sequences are MDHEN and SYDVKM. The CDR3 length is 15 residues. CDR3: CASSFADLYTDTQYF. The CDR3 nucleotides are TGTGCCAGCAGTTTTGCGGATCTATACACAGATACGCAGTATTTT.

The J gene is TRBJ1-2, the V gene TRBV9, with D maybe TRBD1 (6 bases). The germline V gene encodes CDR1 SGDLS and CDR2 YYNGEE. This CDR3 contains 14 residues. With 0 bases removed from V and 5 bases from J, the gap between germline ends came to 11 bases. Written as DNA, the CDR3 is TGTGCCAGCAGCGTAGAGGGGGGCAGGTATGGCTACACCTTC. This gives the protein CASSVEGGRYGYTF.

This clone was recorded only once. The J gene is TRBJ2-2, the V gene TRBV6-1; no firm D call. V was shortened by 6 bases and J by 4 bases, with 15 bases between the two germline ends. The germline gives CDR1 MNHNS, CDR2 SASEGT. The CDR3 runs 15 residues. The CDR3 coding sequence is TGTGCCAGCAGCGCCGAAGCGAGAGTCACCGGGGAGCTGTTTTTT. As protein: CASSAEARVTGELFF.

The rearrangement joins TRBV19 to TRBJ2-3; TRBD2 is a possible D gene (6 bases). In germline, CDR1 is LNHDA, CDR2 SQIVND (reference sequence). The V and J ends lost 6 bases and 4 bases respectively, with 14 bases between them. The CDR3 has 14 amino acids. The CDR3 reads CASRNSGGPDTQYF. CDR3 bases: TGTGCCAGTAGGAATAGCGGAGGCCCAGATACGCAGTATTTT.

The chain carries TRBV7-2 and TRBJ2-2; 12 positions agree with TRBD2. V shed 5 bases and J 1 base; nucleotides not matched to a gene: 8. The CDR3 totals 18 residues. Germline V gives CDR1 SGHTA, CDR2 FQGNSA. DNA for the CDR3: TGTGCCAGCAGCCAACGGGAACTAGCGGGAGGGAACACCGGGGAGCTGTTTTTT. Protein sequence: CASSQRELAGGNTGELFF.

J is TRBJ2-3 and V is TRBV9, with D uncertain. The V end was cut by 0 bases, the J end by 2 bases, with 7 bases between. Germline assignment: CDR1 SGDLS and CDR2 YYNGEE. The CDR3 loop spans 14 amino acids. CDR3 sequence reads: CASSVGGTTDTQYF. The CDR3 DNA reads as TGTGCCAGCAGCGTAGGTGGAACCACAGATACGCAGTATTTT. Using reference TRBV9 and TRBJ2-3 for the parts outside the CDR3, the full variable domain is DSGVTQTPKHLITATGQRVTLRCSPRSGDLSVYWYQQSLDQGLQFLIQYYNGEERAKGNILERFSAQQFPDLHSELNLSSLELGDSALYFCASSVGGTTDTQYFGPGTRLTVL.

The chain couples TRBV18 to TRBJ2-2; D ambiguous. Germline V gives CDR1 KGHSH, CDR2 LQKENI. This CDR3 contains 14 residues. The germline V and J ends were trimmed by 2 bases and 8 bases, with 12 bases remaining between them. Here the CDR3 DNA reads TGTGCCAGCTCACCAGACGTGGCATCGGGGGAGCTGTTTTTT. Its protein product is CASSPDVASGELFF.

The chain uses TRBV7-2 and TRBJ1-2, with 8 bases lining up with TRBD1. The CDR3 sequence is 16 residues long. Germline V CDR1 and CDR2: SGHTA, FQGNSA. The V gene end was trimmed by 4 bases and the J gene end by 0 bases; junction bases not matched to a gene: 7. The CDR3 nucleotides read TGTGCCAGCAGCTCAAGACAGGGGAGGTCTAACTATGGCTACACCTTC. It is translated as CASSSRQGRSNYGYTF.

The chain is built from TRBV5-1 and TRBJ2-7; 11 bases map to TRBD2. V shed 4 bases and J 3 bases; nucleotides not matched to a gene: 6. CDR3 length: 15 amino acids. CDR1 is SGHRS, CDR2 YFSETQ, per germline. CDR3: CASSDAGTSGYEQYF. CDR3 coding DNA: TGCGCCAGCAGCGATGCTGGGACTAGCGGCTACGAGCAGTACTTC.

A note on this clone: Other DNA sequences in this specimen translate into the identical CDR3. The rearrangement joins TRBV2 to TRBJ1-1; 7 positions match TRBD1. The CDR3 extends over 14 amino acids. J lost 0 bases, V lost 6 bases, and 4 bases had no gene match. Germline V gene data show CDR1 as SNHLY and CDR2 as FYNNEI. The CDR3 coding sequence is TGTGCCAGCAGGGCCGACAGGGTGAACACTGAAGCTTTCTTT. Its translation: CASRADRVNTEAFF. The whole variable domain, remainder taken from reference TRBV2 and TRBJ1-1, is EPEVTQTPSHQVTQMGQEVILRCVPISNHLYFYWYRQILGQKVEFLVSFYNNEISEKSEIFDDQFSVERPDGSNFTLKIRSTKLEDSAMYFCASRADRVNTEAFFGQGTRLTVV.

Notes on this clone: Other DNA sequences in this specimen translate into the identical CDR3. The V and J genes are TRBV10-3 and TRBJ1-2; no clear D gene. V was pared by 0 bases and J by 4 bases, with 9 bases between. The CDR3 sequence is 14 residues long. The germline CDR1 and CDR2 sequences are ENHRY and SYGVKD. CDR3 region: CAISESPEIYGYTF. In DNA form, the CDR3 reads TGTGCCATCAGTGAGTCTCCGGAGATCTATGGCTACACCTTC.

This chain links TRBV6-4 with TRBJ2-7, with TRBD2 matching 11 bases. J lost 4 bases, V lost 6 bases, and 8 bases had no gene match. Germline V gives CDR1 MRHNA, CDR2 SNTAGT. This CDR3 contains 15 residues. CDR3 sequence (DNA): TGTGCCAGCAGGCCGTCTAGCGGGAGGAAATACGAGCAGTACTTC. It translates to CASRPSSGRKYEQYF.

The chain employs TRBV7-3 and TRBJ2-6; 9 bases agree with TRBD1. From germline, CDR1 is SGHTA and CDR2 FQGTGA. J gave up 0 bases and V 4 bases, and 7 bases lay outside the gene matches. The CDR3 is 18 residues long. The DNA for the CDR3 is TGTGCCAGCAGCTCACAGGGGGCCACGAGCTCTGGGGCCAACGTCCTGACTTTC. Translated: CASSSQGATSSGANVLTF.